Included here is one T cell receptor beta chain sequence, with context. Its specificity is unknown. The CDR3 totals 15 residues. After removal of 6 bases from V and 5 bases from J, the junction contained 6 bases not matched to a gene. Arm-PCR of CDR3 regions with iRepertoire HTBI primers generated TCR beta libraries. How the authors handled the data: Spanning all samples, the identified segments comprised some 66 TRBV and around 15 TRBJ. TCRdb re-analysed the multiplex PCR reads in MiXCR, keeping a single row per CDR3 protein. These V and J calls derive from TCRdb rather than the authors' analysis. The data hold over 350,000 distinct CDR3 sequences, with less than 15% observed a single time. Time point reported: newly diagnosed GD, antithyroid drugs for less than 3 months. The authors made the TCR library using RNA they extracted from PBMCs. The data belong to a study of regulatory T cells in long-lasting Graves disease. General study results and limits: Patients with persistent disease shared under 3,500 public clonotypes, outpacing the approximately 920 shared by new patients.

These data are also associated with another study on T cells in Graves' hyperthyroidism and ophthalmopathy. That report adds: Criteria for exclusion of patients were uncontrolled infection, other autoimmune disease, pregnancy or lactation. In the blood, most expanded thyroid clonotypes above 0.001 appeared as well.

This clonotype was sampled from a woman between 50 and 59 years old with Graves disease. The J gene is TRBJ2-5, the V gene TRBV12-3 or TRBV12-4; 13 bases map to TRBD2. Source: peripheral blood mononuclear cells (PBMCs), taken at new diagnosis, from a patient treated with antithyroid drugs. CDR3 amino acids: CASRPWTSGSETQYF. The CDR3 bases are TGTGCCAGCAGACCATGGACTAGCGGGAGTGAGACCCAGTACTTC.